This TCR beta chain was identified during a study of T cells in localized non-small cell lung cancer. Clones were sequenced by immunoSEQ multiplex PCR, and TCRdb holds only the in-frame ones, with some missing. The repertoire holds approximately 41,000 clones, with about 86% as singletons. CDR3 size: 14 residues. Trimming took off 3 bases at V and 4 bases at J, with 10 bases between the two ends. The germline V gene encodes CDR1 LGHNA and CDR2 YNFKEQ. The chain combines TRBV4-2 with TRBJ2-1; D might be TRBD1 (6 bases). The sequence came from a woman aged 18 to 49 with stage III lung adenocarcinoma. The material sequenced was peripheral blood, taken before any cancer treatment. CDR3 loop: CASSQPTGYNEQFF. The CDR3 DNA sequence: TGTGCCAGCAGCCAGCCGACAGGTTACAATGAGCAGTTCTTC.